Presented here are 25 T cell receptor beta chains from one specimen sequenced in a study of T cells in Graves' hyperthyroidism and ophthalmopathy (dated by TCRdb to the late 2010s). Receptor libraries were prepared by multiplex PCR. The instrument given in TCRdb is Illumina HiSeq 2000. The TCR beta CDR3 regions were amplified from RNA transcripts. The first round of RT-PCR for the TCR CDR3 was performed with the HTBI primer set and the Qiagen OneStep RT-PCR kit. The public reads were quality trimmed at Q25 with fastp and then assembled into clones with MiXCR by TCRdb, keeping productive beta chains. Entries are consolidated by CDR3 protein sequence, retaining the most common genes and DNA. Recorded for this sample are roughly 530,000 distinct CDR3 sequences; approximately 17% of them occurred a single time. Clones ranked in the top ten supply around 17% of the sample. The sample taken for sequencing was blood. The receptors originated from a woman aged 18 to 35 with Graves' ophthalmopathy.

In this sample, this clonotype turned up many times. The chain links TRBV6-1 to TRBJ2-6; TRBD1 matches 9 bases. The CDR3 extends over 17 amino acids. V lost 8 bases, J lost 1 base, and 9 bases stayed unmatched. In germline, CDR1 is MNHNS, CDR2 SASEGT. CDR3 amino acids: CASCRGQGPSGANVLTF. The CDR3 DNA sequence: TGTGCCAGCTGCCGGGGACAGGGTCCATCTGGGGCCAACGTCCTGACTTTC.

This clonotype was observed many times. The chain has TRBV20-1 and TRBJ2-3, with D hard to call. Trimming left V 6 bases short and J 8 bases short, with 9 bases between. CDR1 and CDR2 from the germline V gene are DFQATT and SNEGSKA (reference sequence). CDR3 length equals 10 residues. CDR3 DNA sequence: TGCAGTGCGAGATTAGCTACGCAGTATTTT. Protein: CSARLATQYF.

With regard to this clonotype: This may arise from a read error, as a much more abundant clone is one base away. This chain uses TRBV20-1 with TRBJ2-3; 7 positions agree with TRBD2. Trimming at V came to 0 bases and at J to 1 base, leaving 13 bases not matched to a gene. This CDR3 has 18 amino acids. Germline V gives CDR1 DFQATT, CDR2 SNEGSKA (reference sequence). CDR3 loop: CSARDLLADTIGTDTQYF. The CDR3, as DNA: TGCAGTGCTAGAGATCTTCTAGCGGACACTATAGGCACAGATACGCAGTATTTT.

The sample holds many counts of this clonotype. The chain recombines TRBV27 with TRBJ2-7, with D unresolved. Germline V CDR1 and CDR2: MNHEY, SMNVEV (reference sequence). CDR3 length equals 15 residues. V was trimmed by 3 bases and J by 2 bases, leaving 14 bases between them. CDR3 in amino acids: CASSFRGSSPYEQYF. CDR3 DNA: TGTGCCAGCAGTTTTCGCGGTTCCAGTCCCTACGAGCAGTACTTC.

This clonotype was recorded at least ten times. The rearrangement uses TRBV18 and TRBJ2-4; 11 bases are shared with TRBD2. The CDR3 totals 16 residues. Germline-derived CDR1 and CDR2 are KGHSH and LQKENI. After removal of 3 bases from V and 3 bases from J, the junction contained 4 bases not matched to a gene. CDR3 region: CASSPWTSGHKNIQYF. CDR3 sequence (DNA): TGTGCCAGCTCACCGTGGACTAGCGGGCACAAAAACATTCAGTACTTC.

This clonotype was seen a handful of times. The chain recombines TRBV4-3 with TRBJ1-2; D call uncertain. This CDR3 is built from 15 residues. Germline V gives CDR1 LGHNA, CDR2 YSLEER. Trimming took 0 bases from V and 5 from J, leaving 13 bases between them. The CDR3 region is CASSQDSRTDYGYTF. CDR3 nucleotides: TGCGCCAGCAGCCAAGACAGTCGGACGGATTATGGCTACACCTTC.

This chain links TRBV6-1 with TRBJ1-6; maybe TRBD1 (6 bases). This CDR3 is built from 15 residues. V lost 6 bases and J 5 bases, leaving 14 bases between the germline ends. The germline CDR1 and CDR2 sequences are MNHNS and SASEGT. The CDR3 loop is CASSSGDNHNSPLHF. CDR3 coding DNA: TGTGCCAGCAGCTCCGGGGACAACCATAATTCACCCCTCCACTTT.

The J gene is TRBJ1-1, the V gene TRBV7-3; D is uncertain. The ends were cut back, 2 bases at V and 7 bases at J, with 11 bases in the middle. Looked up from germline, CDR1 is SGHTA and CDR2 is FQGTGA. The CDR3 sequence is 13 residues long. DNA for the CDR3: TGTGCCAGCAGCTTATTATTAGGAAGTGAAGCTTTCTTT. Its translation: CASSLLLGSEAFF.

This clonotype was seen only a few times. DNA of the CDR3: TGTGCCAGCAGATTTACAGGGGGCTCTAATGAAAAACTGTTTTTT. Its protein is CASRFTGGSNEKLFF. This sequence joins TRBV6-1 and TRBJ1-4, with 9 bases matching TRBD1. The CDR3 runs 15 residues. CDR1 MNHNS and CDR2 SASEGT come from the germline V gene. V was pared by 6 bases and J by 3 bases, with 5 bases of the junction left unmatched.

The V gene is TRBV6-1, the J gene TRBJ1-5, with D uncertain. V shed 2 bases and J shed 7 bases, with 6 bases lying between them. The CDR3 runs to 12 residues. Germline V gene lookup returns CDR1 MNHNS and CDR2 SASEGT. CDR3 sequence (DNA): TGTGCCAGCAGTGAACAAGTCCAGCCCCAGCATTTT. Amino acid sequence: CASSEQVQPQHF.

The CDR3 reads CASSWGRQVSNYGYTF. The CDR3 DNA sequence: TGTGCCAGCAGCTGGGGCAGACAGGTCTCTAACTATGGCTACACCTTC. The genes are TRBV7-6 and TRBJ1-2, with a weak D call TRBD1 (6 bases). Germline loops: CDR1 SGHVS, CDR2 FNYEAQ. V was clipped by 4 bases and J by 0 bases, with 15 bases between them. This CDR3 has 16 residues. The complete variable domain, with remaining parts taken from reference TRBV7-6 and TRBJ1-2, reads GAGVSQSPRYKVTKRGQDVALRCDPISGHVSLYWYRQALGQGPEFLTYFNYEAQQDKSGLPNDRFSAERPEGSISTLTIQRTEQRDSAMYRCASSWGRQVSNYGYTFGSGTRLTVV.

The V and J genes are TRBV28 and TRBJ2-3; D is uncertain. Germline V CDR1 and CDR2: MDHEN, SYDVKM. V lost 2 bases, J lost 9 bases, and 12 bases lay in between. CDR3 length: 13 residues. CDR3 nucleotide sequence: TGTGCCAGCAGTTTAGGGCCATCTGCGACGCAGTATTTT. Residues: CASSLGPSATQYF.

This clonotype showed up many times. V gene TRBV27 combines with J gene TRBJ1-5; D is possibly TRBD1 (5 bases). CDR3 length: 13 amino acids. Germline lookup yields CDR1 MNHEY and CDR2 SMNVEV (reference sequence). V was cut by 5 bases and J by 3 bases, with 8 bases left in between. CDR3: CASSLTVNQPQHF. CDR3 bases: TGTGCCAGCAGTCTGACAGTCAATCAGCCCCAGCATTTT.

This clonotype was observed at least ten times. This sequence joins TRBV5-1 and TRBJ2-6, with 10 bases that match TRBD2. CDR1 is SGHRS, CDR2 YFSETQ, per germline. V trimming: 1 base; J trimming: 0 bases; junction bases outside the gene matches: 1. This CDR3 region has 17 residues. CDR3 sequence reads: CASSLSSGSSGANVLTF. The CDR3 coding sequence is TGCGCCAGCAGCTTGTCTAGCGGGAGCTCTGGGGCCAACGTCCTGACTTTC.

In this sample, this clonotype turned up many times. The rearrangement links TRBV27 to TRBJ2-2; 8 bases line up with TRBD1. CDR1 and CDR2 from the germline V gene are MNHEY and SMNVEV (reference sequence). This CDR3 spans 17 amino acids. V was clipped by 6 bases and J by 4 bases; unmatched bases: 13. CDR3 loop: CASREDSGGWGTGELFF. CDR3 nucleotide sequence: TGTGCCAGCAGAGAAGACTCAGGGGGCTGGGGCACCGGGGAGCTGTTTTTT.

The sample holds many counts of this clonotype. The chain carries TRBV19 and TRBJ1-2; 9 bases are a match to TRBD1. The junction had 5 bases not matched to a gene; V was cut back by 6 bases and J by 6 bases. The CDR3 loop spans 13 amino acids. Germline CDR1 and CDR2: LNHDA and SQIVND (reference sequence). CDR3 loop: CASRGGQGHGYTF. The CDR3 coding sequence is TGTGCCAGTAGAGGTGGACAGGGGCATGGCTACACCTTC.

In the case of this clonotype: The final CDR3 position lacks the conserved phenylalanine or tryptophan, pointing to a likely read error. The chain couples TRBV7-2 to TRBJ2-5; TRBD2 matches 14 bases. The CDR3 loop spans 16 amino acids. The junction had 5 bases not matched to a gene; V was cut back by 5 bases and J by 3 bases. Germline V gene sequence: CDR1 SGHTA, CDR2 FQGNSA. CDR3 residues: CASSLRLAGGKETQYL. The CDR3 DNA reads TGTGCCAGCAGCCTAAGACTAGCGGGAGGGAAAGAGACCCAGTACCTC.

The table lists this clonotype with many counts. The rearrangement uses TRBV7-3 and TRBJ1-1; maybe TRBD1 (6 bases). V lost 2 bases and J 5 bases, leaving 18 bases between the germline ends. CDR1 and CDR2 (germline): SGHTA, FQGTGA. There are 16 residues in the CDR3. For the CDR3, the DNA is TGTGCCAGCAGCTTATCCGCCGGGACACCGGGGACTGAAGCTTTCTTT. It encodes CASSLSAGTPGTEAFF.

This clonotype appeared a few times. The chain is built from TRBV12-3 or TRBV12-4 and TRBJ1-4; 8 bases map to TRBD1. V shed 6 bases, J shed 7 bases, and the junction held 7 bases outside the gene matches. This CDR3 region has 14 residues. CDR3 in DNA: TGTGCCAGCAGGGGACTGGGGACAGGTGAAAAACTGTTTTTT. Protein sequence: CASRGLGTGEKLFF.

V usage is TRBV19 and J usage is TRBJ2-1, with D possibly being TRBD1 or TRBD2 (5 bases each). The CDR3 sequence is 13 residues long. V was trimmed by 5 bases and J by 5 bases, leaving 10 bases between them. The germline gives CDR1 LNHDA, CDR2 SQIVND (reference sequence). The CDR3 loop reads CASSPRGNNEQFF. As DNA, the CDR3 is TGTGCCAGTAGTCCCCGGGGCAACAATGAGCAGTTCTTC.

This clonotype appeared a few times. The chain combines TRBV19 with TRBJ2-1, with TRBD1 as a possible D gene (5 bases). The CDR3 has 14 residues. Deletions cut 3 bases from V and 6 bases from J, with 12 bases between. Germline V lookup: CDR1 LNHDA, CDR2 SQIVND (reference sequence). CDR3 sequence reads: CASSIGQGGNEQFF. CDR3 in DNA: TGTGCCAGTAGTATTGGTCAGGGTGGCAATGAGCAGTTCTTC.

The chain recombines TRBV6-2 or TRBV6-3 with TRBJ2-7; 10 bases are a match to TRBD1. The CDR3 is made up of 14 amino acids. Trimming cost V 6 bases and J 6 bases; bases outside gene matches: 8. The germline V gene has CDR1 MNHEY and CDR2 SVGEGT. CDR3 nucleotide sequence: TGTGCCAGCAGGCGGGACAGGGGCGGCAGCGAGCAGTACTTC. Translating it yields CASRRDRGGSEQYF.

This clonotype was seen repeatedly, ten times or more. J is TRBJ1-1 and V is TRBV13; 8 bases fit TRBD1. Germline CDR1 is PRHDT and CDR2 is FYEKMQ (reference sequence). CDR3 length: 17 amino acids. V was clipped by 1 base and J by 5 bases; unmatched bases: 12. The CDR3 DNA is TGTGCCAGCAGCTTAGAAGGAGTGGGCAGGGGGCGAACTGAAGCTTTCTTT. It codes for CASSLEGVGRGRTEAFF. The full variable domain, rest sourced from reference TRBV13 and TRBJ1-1, is AAGVIQSPRHLIKEKRETATLKCYPIPRHDTVYWYQQGPGQDPQFLISFYEKMQSDKGSIPDRFSAQQFSDYHSELNMSSLELGDSALYFCASSLEGVGRGRTEAFFGQGTRLTVV.

V gene TRBV30 combines with J gene TRBJ1-6; 10 nucleotides agree with TRBD1. Germline V gives CDR1 GTSNPN, CDR2 SVGIG (reference sequence). V lost 2 bases to trimming and J lost 9 bases; unmatched junction nucleotides: 4. This CDR3 comprises 14 residues. CDR3 DNA: TGTGCCTGGAGTTTGGGACAGGGGTCTTCACCCCTCCACTTT. Translating it yields CAWSLGQGSSPLHF.

Ten or more counts support this clonotype. This sequence joins TRBV4-2 and TRBJ2-7; no firm D call. V shed 0 bases and J shed 8 bases, with 11 bases lying between them. Germline-derived CDR1 and CDR2 are LGHNA and YNFKEQ. This CDR3 region has 13 residues. The DNA for the CDR3 is TGTGCCAGCAGCCAAGATAAAGGTGAGAAGCAGTACTTC. This sequence encodes CASSQDKGEKQYF.